Following are 19 T cell receptor beta chains from one sample sequenced in a study of shared clonotypes between healthy human individuals. Here immunoSEQ multiplex PCR was the method, and the copy in TCRdb shows in-frame clones only, minus some. The sample carries some 2.1 million clones, 85% to 95% recorded once. The specimen sequenced was naive CD4+ T cells sorted from blood. Subset of the sample: CD45RA+ positively selected. The receptors come from a man aged 18 to 30 in good health.

The chain recombines TRBV9 with TRBJ2-7, with 9 bases that match TRBD2. This CDR3 comprises 14 residues. Germline lookup yields CDR1 SGDLS and CDR2 YYNGEE. The trim removed 4 bases at V and 5 bases at J, leaving 7 bases unmatched. CDR3: CASSPLAGVDEQYF. The CDR3 DNA follows: TGTGCCAGCAGCCCCTTAGCGGGAGTCGACGAGCAGTACTTC.

The chain couples TRBV11-2 to TRBJ1-4, with 8 bases that match TRBD1. V shed 5 bases and J 8 bases; nucleotides not matched to a gene: 10. Germline loops: CDR1 SGHAT, CDR2 FQNNGV. This CDR3 comprises 15 residues. CDR3 sequence (DNA): TGTGCCAGCAGCACCTTGACAGGGGTGAAAGAAAAACTGTTTTTT. The encoded protein is CASSTLTGVKEKLFF.

This clone has only one observation. The chain recombines TRBV7-8 with TRBJ1-3, with D tentatively TRBD1 (6 bases). CDR3 length: 14 amino acids. Per the germline V gene, CDR1 is SGHVS and CDR2 is FQNEAQ. V was clipped by 5 bases and J by 4 bases, with 12 bases between them. The chain's CDR3 is CASSRGGSGNTIYF. In DNA, the CDR3 is TGTGCCAGCAGCCGAGGGGGTTCAGGAAACACCATATATTTT.

Remarks on this clone: Other DNA sequences in this specimen translate into the identical CDR3. The rearrangement links TRBV7-2 to TRBJ1-1; D is possibly TRBD1 (6 bases). With 2 bases removed from V and 2 bases from J, the gap between germline ends came to 9 bases. In germline, CDR1 is SGHTA, CDR2 FQGNSA. CDR3 length: 14 residues. In DNA, the CDR3 is TGTGCCAGCAGCTTAACAGGGTTAAACACTGAAGCTTTCTTT. This encodes CASSLTGLNTEAFF.

To note about this clone: The sample has other DNA sequences that encode this CDR3 too. The chain is built from TRBV18 and TRBJ2-7; TRBD2 matches at 9 bases. Germline CDR1 KGHSH, CDR2 LQKENI. After removal of 3 bases from V and 0 bases from J, the junction contained 3 bases not matched to a gene. There are 15 residues in the CDR3. The CDR3 region has the DNA TGTGCCAGCTCACCGACTAGCGGTAGCTCCTACGAGCAGTACTTC. This translates into CASSPTSGSSYEQYF. Looking up the rest from reference TRBV18 and TRBJ2-7 gives the full variable domain: NAGVMQNPRHLVRRRGQEARLRCSPMKGHSHVYWYRQLPEEGLKFMVYLQKENIIDESGMPKERFSAEFPKEGPSILRIQQVVRGDSAAYFCASSPTSGSSYEQYFGPGTRLTVT.

Comments on this clone: Other DNA sequences within the sample encode an identical CDR3. The chain carries TRBV6-5 and TRBJ2-6; no reliable D call. The CDR3 consists of 16 residues. Germline CDR1 is MNHEY and CDR2 is SVGAGI. The V end lost 2 bases, the J end lost 0 bases, and 8 bases lay between the germline ends. The CDR3 DNA sequence: TGTGCCAGCAGTTACCGGCAGACCTCTGGGGCCAACGTCCTGACTTTC. This codes for CASSYRQTSGANVLTF.

Remarks on this clone: The same CDR3 is also encoded by other DNA sequences in this sample. This chain joins TRBV2 and TRBJ2-3; D is undetermined. The V and J ends lost 4 bases and 1 base respectively, with 6 bases between them. This CDR3 has 13 residues. Germline loops: CDR1 SNHLY, CDR2 FYNNEI. CDR3 DNA: TGTGCCAGCAGTGGGGGTGGCACAGATACGCAGTATTTT. As protein: CASSGGGTDTQYF.

The rearrangement uses TRBV6-1 and TRBJ2-3; D remains ambiguous. In germline, CDR1 is MNHNS, CDR2 SASEGT. Trimming took off 7 bases at V and 1 base at J, with 9 bases between the two ends. This CDR3 is built from 13 residues. The CDR3 DNA reads as TGTGCCAGCACCAGACGGGGCACAGATACGCAGTATTTT. Residues: CASTRRGTDTQYF.

Remarks on this clone: Other DNA sequences in the same sample also yield this CDR3. The chain joins TRBV18 to TRBJ2-7, with D maybe TRBD2 (6 bases). CDR3 size: 13 residues. V was pared by 0 bases and J by 5 bases, with 8 bases between. Germline CDR1 is KGHSH and CDR2 is LQKENI. This chain's CDR3 is CASSPPAGNEQYF. In nucleotides, the CDR3 is TGTGCCAGCTCACCACCGGCGGGGAACGAGCAGTACTTC.

This rearrangement joins TRBV6-1 to TRBJ2-1; D call uncertain. Germline V gene lookup returns CDR1 MNHNS and CDR2 SASEGT. V was cut by 6 bases and J by 4 bases, with 10 bases left in between. The CDR3 spans 13 residues. CDR3 sequence reads: CASSDLRYNEQFF. Written as DNA, the CDR3 is TGTGCCAGCAGCGACTTACGATACAATGAGCAGTTCTTC.

The chain couples TRBV7-9 to TRBJ2-7, with unresolved D. This CDR3 is 12 amino acids long. The germline CDR1 and CDR2 sequences are SEHNR and FQNEAQ (reference sequence). The V end was cut by 5 bases, the J end by 6 bases, with 11 bases between. CDR3 protein: CASSARLVEQYF. The CDR3 DNA reads TGTGCCAGCAGCGCCCGGCTGGTCGAGCAGTACTTC.

V and J are TRBV5-6 and TRBJ2-2, with TRBD2 identical over 10 bases. The CDR3 is 17 residues long. Trimming took 2 bases from V and 2 from J; bases not matched to a gene: 6. Germline V gene sequence: CDR1 SGHDT, CDR2 YYEEEE. The CDR3 DNA sequence: TGTGCCAGCAGCTTCTTCCTAGCGGGAGACAACACCGGGGAGCTGTTTTTT. Protein product: CASSFFLAGDNTGELFF.

The rearrangement links TRBV28 to TRBJ1-2, with D perhaps TRBD1 (5 bases). Trimming shortened V by 5 bases and J by 2 bases, and 12 bases separated the two germline ends. The CDR3 loop spans 14 amino acids. The V gene's germline CDR1 is MDHEN and CDR2 SYDVKM. The CDR3, as DNA: TGTGCCAGCAGTGTCCCGACAGAGAACTATGGCTACACCTTC. Amino acids: CASSVPTENYGYTF.

This clone was seen once. The rearrangement joins TRBV6-1 to TRBJ2-2; D ambiguous. V dropped 6 bases and J dropped 4 bases, with 6 bases sitting between them. Germline CDR1 is MNHNS and CDR2 is SASEGT. This CDR3 spans 12 amino acids. The CDR3 region is CASRVGTGELFF. The CDR3 region has the DNA TGTGCCAGCAGGGTTGGCACCGGGGAGCTGTTTTTT.

The chain links TRBV2 to TRBJ2-2; either TRBD1 or TRBD2 may fit D (5 bases each). This CDR3 contains 14 residues. V was cut by 7 bases and J by 3 bases, with 12 bases left in between. Germline V gene data show CDR1 as SNHLY and CDR2 as FYNNEI. The CDR3 reads CASMNQGDTGELFF. CDR3 DNA sequence: TGTGCCAGCATGAACCAGGGAGACACCGGGGAGCTGTTTTTT.

V gene TRBV7-6 combines with J gene TRBJ1-2; 7 bases fit TRBD1. This CDR3 region has 13 residues. V gave up 5 bases and J gave up 8 bases; unmatched junction bases: 8. Per germline, CDR1 SGHVS and CDR2 FNYEAQ. In nucleotides, the CDR3 is TGTGCCAGCAGCCTAGACAGGGTATCCGGCTACACCTTC. This translates into CASSLDRVSGYTF.

J is TRBJ1-2 and V is TRBV28, with TRBD1 matching over 7 bases. Germline CDR1 MDHEN, CDR2 SYDVKM. The CDR3 extends over 13 amino acids. Trimming cost V 6 bases and J 7 bases; bases outside gene matches: 8. The CDR3 protein is CASSQQGNRGYTF. Here the CDR3 DNA reads TGTGCCAGCAGCCAACAGGGGAATCGTGGCTACACCTTC.

Notes on this clone: The same CDR3 arises from other DNA sequences in this sample as well. The rearrangement joins TRBV5-4 to TRBJ2-7, with TRBD1 matching over 12 bases. The V gene's germline CDR1 is SGHNT and CDR2 YYREEE (reference sequence). V lost 0 bases, J lost 1 base, and 2 bases stayed unmatched. The CDR3 extends over 16 amino acids. The CDR3 sequence: CASSLVGQGASYEQYF. In nucleotides, the CDR3 is TGTGCCAGCAGCTTGGTGGGACAGGGGGCTTCCTACGAGCAGTACTTC.

The CDR3 bases are TGTGCCAGCAGTTACTCGTTTCAGGGTCTGGAGACCCAGTACTTC. Translating it yields CASSYSFQGLETQYF. The chain uses TRBV6-5 and TRBJ2-5; the D gene is possibly TRBD1 (5 bases). The V gene lost 0 bases and the J gene lost 5 bases, with 13 bases spanning the gap. Per germline, CDR1 MNHEY and CDR2 SVGAGI. This CDR3 comprises 15 residues.